A selection of T cell receptor beta chains follows, all from one sample in a study of cytomegalovirus exposure and HLA in healthy donors. Sequenced by immunoSEQ multiplex PCR; TCRdb stores in-frame clones only, minus some. Of 140,000 to 150,000 clones in the sample, about 95% were seen once. The sample was PBMCs. The source of these receptors is a young man in good health and CMV-seropositive. Both conserved end residues are part of each CDR3. Each record gives: J gene, clone size, V gene, D gene, CDR3 protein, CDR3 DNA. A D gene is named only where the DNA matches it firmly. Clone size, where shown, is once, few, many, or a class for clones that have expanded.

>TRBJ1-1|once|TRBV28|.
CASSLPGTEAFF
TGTGCCAGCAGTCTGCCGGGCACTGAAGCTTTCTTT
>TRBJ2-3|.|TRBV6-6|TRBD2
CASSPVSREADTQYF
TGTGCCAGCAGTCCCGTGTCGCGGGAGGCAGATACGCAGTATTTT
>TRBJ2-7|.|TRBV9|.
CASSVGGSGSRYEQYF
TGTGCCAGCAGCGTAGGTGGGTCGGGGTCTCGGTACGAGCAGTACTTC
>TRBJ2-5|.|TRBV7-2|TRBD2
CASSLVGGGPWETQYF
TGTGCCAGCAGCTTAGTCGGGGGAGGGCCATGGGAGACCCAGTACTTC
>TRBJ1-2|.|TRBV5-1|TRBD1
CASSLGPGRGRAYGYTF
TGCGCCAGCAGCTTGGGCCCCGGGAGGGGGCGCGCCTATGGCTACACCTTC
>TRBJ2-7|.|TRBV5-1|TRBD1
CASSLSGGSSYEQYF
TGCGCCAGCAGCTTGTCAGGGGGTAGCTCCTACGAGCAGTACTTC
>TRBJ2-3|.|TRBV2|.
CASQFEGGADTQYF
TGTGCCAGCCAGTTTGAGGGGGGGGCGGATACGCAGTATTTT
>TRBJ2-5|.|TRBV5-1|.
CASSSWHPKETQYF
TGCGCCAGCAGCTCCTGGCACCCGAAAGAGACCCAGTACTTC
>TRBJ1-5|.|TRBV5-1|.
CASSLGPDQPQHF
TGCGCCAGCAGCTTGGGCCCGGATCAGCCCCAGCATTTT
>TRBJ1-1|.|TRBV6-5|.
CASSYSMSDRNTEAFF
TGTGCCAGCAGTTATAGTATGTCGGACAGAAACACTGAAGCTTTCTTT
>TRBJ2-5|.|TRBV27|.
CASSSPGLQETQYF
TGTGCCAGCAGTTCGCCAGGCCTCCAAGAGACCCAGTACTTC
>TRBJ2-2|.|TRBV7-2|.
CASSSDSYTGELFF
TGTGCCAGCAGCTCGGACAGTTACACCGGGGAGCTGTTTTTT
>TRBJ2-1|.|TRBV9|TRBD1
CASSVVGNRGEQFF
TGTGCCAGCAGCGTAGTGGGCAACAGGGGTGAGCAGTTCTTC
>TRBJ2-7|.|TRBV13|TRBD1
CATGTGDSYEQYF
TGTGCCACTGGGACAGGGGATTCCTACGAGCAGTACTTC
>TRBJ2-1|.|TRBV4-2|.
CASSLERAGLNEQFF
TGTGCCAGCAGCCTTGAACGCGCAGGGCTCAATGAGCAGTTCTTC
>TRBJ2-1|.|TRBV30|TRBD2
CAWRLASGSYEQFF
TGTGCCTGGAGATTGGCTAGCGGGAGCTATGAGCAGTTCTTC
>TRBJ1-1|.|TRBV5-6|TRBD1
CASSLLQGLDSYTEAFF
TGTGCCAGCAGCTTACTACAGGGGTTAGATTCGTACACTGAAGCTTTCTTT
>TRBJ2-6|.|TRBV28|TRBD1
CASYGQGKETGANVLTF
TGTGCCAGCTACGGACAGGGTAAAGAGACTGGGGCCAACGTCCTGACTTTC
>TRBJ1-6|.|TRBV15|.
CATIVVRVPQGDSPLHF
TGTGCCACCATCGTAGTAAGGGTTCCCCAAGGGGATTCACCCCTCCACTTT
>TRBJ2-5|.|TRBV2|TRBD2
CASTGLAAQETQYF
TGTGCCAGCACGGGACTAGCGGCCCAAGAGACCCAGTACTTC
>TRBJ2-5|.|TRBV6-1|TRBD1
CASSAPTGTETQYF
TGTGCCAGCAGTGCCCCGACAGGGACCGAGACCCAGTACTTC
>TRBJ1-1|.|TRBV28|TRBD1
CASSPPGGRYTEAFF
TGTGCCAGCAGTCCCCCAGGGGGCAGGTACACTGAAGCTTTCTTT
>TRBJ2-2|.|TRBV11-3|TRBD1
CASRSGQGMGSGTGELFF
TGTGCCAGCAGGTCCGGACAGGGGATGGGGAGCGGAACCGGGGAGCTGTTTTTT
>TRBJ2-5|.|TRBV29-1|.
CSVEDSIWGDAGETQYF
TGCAGCGTTGAAGATTCCATTTGGGGGGACGCCGGGGAGACCCAGTACTTC
>TRBJ2-7|.|TRBV2|TRBD1
CASSAGQASSYEQYF
TGTGCCAGCAGCGCGGGACAGGCAAGCTCCTACGAGCAGTACTTC
>TRBJ2-7|.|TRBV28|.
CASSETGLEQYF
TGTGCCAGCAGCGAGACGGGTCTCGAGCAGTACTTC
>TRBJ2-7|.|TRBV5-1|TRBD2
CASSSQGLAGRYEQYF
TGCGCCAGCAGCTCCCAGGGACTAGCGGGACGCTACGAGCAGTACTTC
>TRBJ2-7|.|TRBV4-2|.
CASSQSAGPTYEQYF
TGTGCCAGCAGCCAATCGGCAGGCCCTACCTACGAGCAGTACTTC
>TRBJ1-3|.|TRBV7-9|.
CASSPPAGSGAGNTIYF
TGTGCCAGCAGCCCCCCAGCCGGGTCGGGTGCTGGAAACACCATATATTTT
>TRBJ2-7|once|TRBV14|TRBD2
CASSQVFSLARSEQYF
TGTGCCAGCAGCCAAGTTTTTTCACTAGCGCGATCCGAGCAGTACTTC
>TRBJ1-1|.|TRBV14|.
CASSQDPGSTEAFF
TGTGCCAGCAGCCAAGATCCGGGGAGCACTGAAGCTTTCTTT
>TRBJ1-2|.|TRBV5-1|.
CASSLAGEGYGYTF
TGCGCCAGCAGCTTGGCCGGCGAGGGCTATGGCTACACCTTC
>TRBJ2-3|.|TRBV5-1|.
CASSRGSFTDTQYF
TGCGCCAGCAGCAGGGGGAGCTTCACAGATACGCAGTATTTT
>TRBJ2-5|.|TRBV12-5|.
CASGHPQSSGLYQETQYF
TGTGCTAGTGGACATCCCCAGAGTAGCGGATTATACCAAGAGACCCAGTACTTC
>TRBJ1-2|.|TRBV6-1|.
CASSDLDYYGYTF
TGTGCCAGCAGTGACCTAGATTACTATGGCTACACCTTC
>TRBJ1-5|.|TRBV7-2|TRBD1
CASSRGGQNQPQHF
TGTGCCAGCAGCCGAGGGGGCCAGAATCAGCCCCAGCATTTT
>TRBJ1-2|.|TRBV2|.
CASLGGGSNYGYTF
TGTGCCAGCCTGGGGGGGGGATCGAACTATGGCTACACCTTC
>TRBJ2-2|.|TRBV19|TRBD2
CASSQGLAGGSNTGELFF
TGTGCCAGTAGCCAAGGACTAGCGGGAGGGTCGAACACCGGGGAGCTGTTTTTT
>TRBJ2-3|.|TRBV5-1|TRBD2
CASSSGLAPDTQYF
TGCGCCAGCAGCTCCGGACTAGCGCCGGATACGCAGTATTTT
>TRBJ1-2|.|TRBV28|.
CATSVPGYGYTF
TGTGCCACCTCGGTTCCGGGATATGGCTACACCTTC
>TRBJ2-7|.|TRBV6-1|.
CASSPIGGGYEQYF
TGTGCCAGCAGTCCCATCGGGGGTGGCTACGAGCAGTACTTC
>TRBJ2-1|.|TRBV7-2|.
CASSPSGGYNEQFF
TGTGCCAGCAGCCCTTCAGGGGGGTACAATGAGCAGTTCTTC
>TRBJ2-1|.|TRBV23-1|TRBD2
CASSQSGGGYNEQFF
TGCGCCAGCAGTCAATCTGGGGGGGGTTACAATGAGCAGTTCTTC
>TRBJ2-1|.|TRBV5-1|TRBD2
CASSFGLADVGEQFF
TGCGCCAGCAGCTTCGGACTAGCGGATGTGGGTGAGCAGTTCTTC
>TRBJ2-5|.|TRBV13|.
CASSQSLQGSEETQYF
TGTGCCAGCAGCCAAAGTCTCCAGGGGTCGGAAGAGACCCAGTACTTC
>TRBJ1-5|.|TRBV30|.
CAGATGHNQPQHF
TGTGCCGGCGCAACAGGGCACAATCAGCCCCAGCATTTT
>TRBJ2-2|.|TRBV2|.
CASNLVWGQGGELFF
TGTGCCAGCAATCTCGTGTGGGGGCAAGGCGGGGAGCTGTTTTTT
>TRBJ2-3|.|TRBV6-5|.
CASRPYPSTDTQYF
TGTGCCAGCAGACCCTACCCGAGCACAGATACGCAGTATTTT
>TRBJ2-7|once|TRBV7-8|TRBD2
CASSLLADLSYEQYF
TGTGCCAGCAGCCTACTAGCGGACCTCTCCTACGAGCAGTACTTC
>TRBJ1-1|.|TRBV5-1|.
CASSLESGNTEAFF
TGCGCCAGCAGCTTGGAGTCGGGGAACACTGAAGCTTTCTTT
>TRBJ1-5|.|TRBV27|TRBD1
CASTQQGGNQPQHF
TGTGCCAGCACCCAACAGGGGGGGAATCAGCCCCAGCATTTT
>TRBJ1-4|.|TRBV6-1|.
CASSEGTENEKLFF
TGTGCCAGCAGTGAAGGGACAGAGAATGAAAAACTGTTTTTT
>TRBJ2-2|.|TRBV11-3|.
CASSLGSNTGTGELFF
TGTGCCAGCAGCTTAGGGAGTAATACGGGCACCGGGGAGCTGTTTTTT
>TRBJ2-3|.|TRBV5-1|.
CASSLSGGTDTQYF
TGCGCCAGCAGCTTGTCGGGAGGCACAGATACGCAGTATTTT
>TRBJ2-7|once|TRBV27|TRBD1
CASSPGQGYYEQYF
TGTGCCAGCAGTCCTGGACAGGGTTACTACGAGCAGTACTTC
>TRBJ2-2|.|TRBV28|.
CASTEITNTGELFF
TGTGCCAGCACTGAGATTACGAACACCGGGGAGCTGTTTTTT
>TRBJ2-7|.|TRBV5-1|.
CASSLIPGSYEQYF
TGCGCCAGCAGCTTGATCCCAGGTAGCTACGAGCAGTACTTC